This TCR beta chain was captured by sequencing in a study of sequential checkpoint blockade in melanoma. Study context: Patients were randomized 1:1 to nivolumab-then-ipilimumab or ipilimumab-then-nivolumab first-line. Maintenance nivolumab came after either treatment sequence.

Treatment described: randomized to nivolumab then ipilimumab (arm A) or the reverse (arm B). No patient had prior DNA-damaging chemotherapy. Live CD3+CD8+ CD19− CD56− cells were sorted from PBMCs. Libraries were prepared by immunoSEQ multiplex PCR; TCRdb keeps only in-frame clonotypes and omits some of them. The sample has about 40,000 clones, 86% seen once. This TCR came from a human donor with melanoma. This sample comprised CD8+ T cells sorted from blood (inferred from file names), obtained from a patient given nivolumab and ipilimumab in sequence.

The CDR3 DNA is TGTGCCAGCAGTTACGGGGACAAAGTAGACGGGGAGCTGTTTTTT. Translation: CASSYGDKVDGELFF. This chain connects TRBV6-5 to TRBJ2-2; TRBD1 is a possible D gene (6 bases). The CDR3 covers 15 residues. Germline V gives CDR1 MNHEY, CDR2 SVGAGI. V shed 2 bases and J shed 7 bases, with 14 bases lying between them.